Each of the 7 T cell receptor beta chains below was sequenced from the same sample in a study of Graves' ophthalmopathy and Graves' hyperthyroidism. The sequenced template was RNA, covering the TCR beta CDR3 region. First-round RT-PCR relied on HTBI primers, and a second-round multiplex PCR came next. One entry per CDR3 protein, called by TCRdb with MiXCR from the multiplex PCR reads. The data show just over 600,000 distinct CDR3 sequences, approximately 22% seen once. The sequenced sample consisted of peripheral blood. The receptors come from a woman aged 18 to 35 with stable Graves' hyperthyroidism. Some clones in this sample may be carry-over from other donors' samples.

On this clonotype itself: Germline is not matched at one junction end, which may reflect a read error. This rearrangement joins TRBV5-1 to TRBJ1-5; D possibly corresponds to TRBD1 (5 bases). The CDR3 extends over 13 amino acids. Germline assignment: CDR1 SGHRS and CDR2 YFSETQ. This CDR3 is CASNLDINQPQHF. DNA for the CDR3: TGCGCCAGCAACTTGGACATCAATCAGCCCCAGCATTTT.

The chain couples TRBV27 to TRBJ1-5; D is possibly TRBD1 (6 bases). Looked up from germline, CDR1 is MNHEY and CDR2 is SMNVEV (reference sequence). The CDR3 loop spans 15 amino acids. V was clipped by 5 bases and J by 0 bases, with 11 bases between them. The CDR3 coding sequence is TGTGCCAGCAGTGAGGGGGTACTTAGCAATCAGCCCCAGCATTTT. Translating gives CASSEGVLSNQPQHF.

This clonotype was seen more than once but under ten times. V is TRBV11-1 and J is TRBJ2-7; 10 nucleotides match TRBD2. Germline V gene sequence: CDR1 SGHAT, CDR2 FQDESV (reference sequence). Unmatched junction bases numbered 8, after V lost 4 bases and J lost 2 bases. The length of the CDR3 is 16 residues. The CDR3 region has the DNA TGTGCCAGCAGCTCGCCCGGACTAGCGGATCCCTACGAGCAGTACTTC. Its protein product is CASSSPGLADPYEQYF.

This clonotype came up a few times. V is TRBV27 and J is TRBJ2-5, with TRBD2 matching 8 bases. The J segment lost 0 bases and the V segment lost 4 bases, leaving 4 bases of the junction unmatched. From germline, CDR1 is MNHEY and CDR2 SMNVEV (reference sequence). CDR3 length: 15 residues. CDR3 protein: CASSSAGAYQETQYF. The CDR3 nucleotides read TGTGCCAGCAGTTCAGCGGGGGCGTACCAAGAGACCCAGTACTTC.

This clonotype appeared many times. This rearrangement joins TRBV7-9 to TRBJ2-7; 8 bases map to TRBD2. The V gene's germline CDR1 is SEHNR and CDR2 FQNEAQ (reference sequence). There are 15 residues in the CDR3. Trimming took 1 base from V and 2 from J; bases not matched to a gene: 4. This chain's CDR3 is CASSLEASGPYEQYF. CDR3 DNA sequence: TGTGCCAGCAGCTTAGAGGCTAGCGGGCCCTACGAGCAGTACTTC. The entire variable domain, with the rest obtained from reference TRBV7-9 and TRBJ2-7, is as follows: DTGVSQNPRHKITKRGQNVTFRCDPISEHNRLYWYRQTLGQGPEFLTYFQNEAQLEKSRLLSDRFSAERPKGSFSTLEIQRTEQGDSAMYLCASSLEASGPYEQYFGPGTRLTVT.

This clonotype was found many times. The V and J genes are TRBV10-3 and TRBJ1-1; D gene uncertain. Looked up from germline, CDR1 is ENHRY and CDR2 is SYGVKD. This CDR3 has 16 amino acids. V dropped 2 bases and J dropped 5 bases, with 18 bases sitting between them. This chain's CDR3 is CAISEIPGPVETEAFF. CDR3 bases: TGTGCCATCAGTGAGATACCCGGACCCGTGGAAACTGAAGCTTTCTTT.

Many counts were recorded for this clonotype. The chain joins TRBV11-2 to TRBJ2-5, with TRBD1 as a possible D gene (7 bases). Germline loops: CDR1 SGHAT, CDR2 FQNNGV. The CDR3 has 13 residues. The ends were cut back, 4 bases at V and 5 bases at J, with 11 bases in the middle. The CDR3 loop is CASSWRGRETQYF. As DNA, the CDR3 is TGTGCCAGCAGCTGGAGGGGGCGTGAGACCCAGTACTTC.